The 3 T cell receptor beta chains below were found in one sample sequenced in a study of siplizumab effects on memory and regulatory T cells. Repertoires were generated with immunoSEQ multiplex PCR, while TCRdb's copy carries only in-frame clones and drops some. The sample holds more than 45,000 clones, less than 98% seen once. The sequencing sample was made of naive CD4+ T cells sorted from blood. The receptors derive from a human donor in good health.

The J gene is TRBJ1-5, the V gene TRBV28; D perhaps matches TRBD1 (5 bases). V was shortened by 5 bases and J by 2 bases, with 16 bases between the two germline ends. Germline loops: CDR1 MDHEN, CDR2 SYDVKM. The CDR3 runs 16 residues. CDR3 sequence reads: CASSEGWGSGNQPQHF. CDR3 bases: TGTGCCAGCAGTGAAGGGTGGGGCAGTGGCAATCAGCCCCAGCATTTT. Filled out from reference TRBV28 and TRBJ1-5, the complete variable domain reads DVKVTQSSRYLVKRTGEKVFLECVQDMDHENMFWYRQDPGLGLRLIYFSYDVKMKEKGDIPEGYSVSREKKERFSLILESASTNQTSMYLCASSEGWGSGNQPQHFGDGTRLSIL.

The chain is built from TRBV23-1 and TRBJ1-1; 7 nucleotides align to TRBD1. TRBV23-1 is an ORF for which the function is uncertain. The CDR3 runs to 16 residues. V trimming: 3 bases; J trimming: 1 base; junction bases outside the gene matches: 8. CDR3 sequence: CASSHSPGTANTEAFF. CDR3 DNA: TGCGCCAGCAGTCATTCCCCCGGGACAGCGAACACTGAAGCTTTCTTT.

A remark on this clone: The junction shows a germline mismatch at one end, possibly a read error. This chain connects TRBV7-7 to TRBJ2-2; D call uncertain. CDR3 length: 14 residues. The germline V gene has CDR1 SSHAT and CDR2 FNYEAQ (reference sequence). The CDR3 spells CASSLVSRTGELFF. CDR3 nucleotide sequence: TGTGCTAGCAGCTTAGTTTCCCGAACCGGGGAGCTGTTTTTT.